This TCR beta chain was captured by sequencing in a study of identical twins. From the 5' RACE reads, TCRdb called clonotypes with MiXCR, one entry per CDR3 protein. Altogether roughly 770,000 distinct CDR3 sequences are present, 18% being singletons, with the ten largest covering over 10%. This CDR3 contains 14 residues. Looked up from germline, CDR1 is DFQATT and CDR2 is SNEGSKA (reference sequence). The V and J ends lost 4 bases and 10 bases respectively, with 20 bases between them. Study-wide results and limits: An excess of low generation probability was shown by twin-shared out-of-frame alpha sequences.

In its sample, this clonotype was seen many times. Antigen unknown. This same sample was also part of a study on T cells expressing NK-cell markers. Per that paper: Sequenced donors, eight in total, included seven who were HCMV-seropositive and one who was seronegative.

The receptor comes from a young woman in good health. The chain carries TRBV20-1 and TRBJ2-4; the D call may be TRBD1 or TRBD2 (6 bases each). Sequencing used PBMCs. CDR3 region: CSATGEGGGQIQYF. CDR3 sequence (DNA): TGCAGTGCTACGGGAGAGGGGGGCGGACAGATTCAGTACTTC.